The rows below give T cell receptor beta chains drawn from one sample of a study of blood T cells in healthy people across ages. One entry per CDR3 protein, called by TCRdb with MiXCR from the 5' RACE reads. The table records roughly 1,800,000 distinct CDR3 sequences, 40% to 55% of them present only once. Sample: blood. Every receptor here comes from a woman in her forties in good health. Both conserved end residues are part of each CDR3. D genes are given only for firm matches. Rows may omit the clone size; those that give it use once, few, many or a size class.

d_call: .; v_call: TRBV20-1; clone_size: many; j_call: TRBJ2-7; cdr3_aa: CSARGPGAEQYF; cdr3_nt: TGCAGTGCTAGAGGTCCCGGGGCCGAGCAGTACTTC
d_call: TRBD1; v_call: TRBV7-3; clone_size: .; j_call: TRBJ2-3; cdr3_aa: CASRPGGGADTQYF; cdr3_nt: TGTGCCAGCAGGCCAGGGGGCGGCGCAGATACGCAGTATTTT
d_call: .; v_call: TRBV4-2; clone_size: many; j_call: TRBJ2-3; cdr3_aa: CASSQEGGHEADTQYF; cdr3_nt: TGTGCCAGCAGCCAAGAAGGGGGACACGAGGCAGATACGCAGTATTTT
d_call: .; v_call: TRBV7-9; clone_size: .; j_call: TRBJ1-6; cdr3_aa: CASSQSTAGSPLHF; cdr3_nt: TGTGCCAGCAGCCAATCGACAGCGGGGTCACCCCTCCACTTT
d_call: .; v_call: TRBV28; clone_size: once; j_call: TRBJ2-3; cdr3_aa: CTSIRGGASTDTQYF; cdr3_nt: TGTACCAGCATCCGAGGGGGGGCTAGCACAGATACGCAGTATTTT
d_call: .; v_call: TRBV7-2; clone_size: few; j_call: TRBJ2-1; cdr3_aa: CASSLGYPNEQFF; cdr3_nt: TGTGCCAGCAGCTTAGGCTACCCCAATGAGCAGTTCTTC
d_call: TRBD2; v_call: TRBV7-9; clone_size: few; j_call: TRBJ2-5; cdr3_aa: CASSLPLGTSGTEETQYF; cdr3_nt: TGTGCCAGCAGCTTACCCCTCGGGACTAGCGGGACTGAAGAGACCCAGTACTTC
d_call: .; v_call: TRBV29-1; clone_size: .; j_call: TRBJ2-5; cdr3_aa: CSVESPGWDETQYF; cdr3_nt: TGCAGCGTTGAATCCCCGGGCTGGGACGAGACCCAGTACTTC
d_call: .; v_call: TRBV5-1; clone_size: .; j_call: TRBJ1-2; cdr3_aa: CASSSDGMDYGYTF; cdr3_nt: TGCGCCAGCAGCTCGGACGGCATGGACTATGGCTACACCTTC
d_call: .; v_call: TRBV4-3; clone_size: .; j_call: TRBJ2-3; cdr3_aa: CASSQDLITGSTDTQYF; cdr3_nt: TGCGCCAGCAGCCAAGATCTTATTACGGGCAGCACAGATACGCAGTATTTT
d_call: .; v_call: TRBV14; clone_size: few; j_call: TRBJ2-5; cdr3_aa: CASSPSGASQETQYF; cdr3_nt: TGTGCCAGCAGCCCTTCCGGGGCTAGCCAAGAGACCCAGTACTTC
d_call: .; v_call: TRBV5-1; clone_size: .; j_call: TRBJ2-3; cdr3_aa: CASSLGHPTDTQYF; cdr3_nt: TGCGCCAGCAGCTTGGGTCACCCGACAGATACGCAGTATTTT
d_call: TRBD2; v_call: TRBV7-6; clone_size: .; j_call: TRBJ2-5; cdr3_aa: CASSQIAGEYQETQYF; cdr3_nt: TGTGCCAGCAGCCAAATAGCGGGGGAGTACCAAGAGACCCAGTACTTC
d_call: .; v_call: TRBV7-9; clone_size: .; j_call: TRBJ2-3; cdr3_aa: CASSLAPNDVYGGSTDTQYF; cdr3_nt: TGTGCCAGCAGCTTAGCCCCGAATGATGTTTACGGGGGAAGCACAGATACGCAGTATTTT
d_call: .; v_call: TRBV20-1; clone_size: few; j_call: TRBJ2-5; cdr3_aa: CSALPGMAQETQYF; cdr3_nt: TGCAGTGCCCTCCCAGGGATGGCCCAAGAGACCCAGTACTTC
d_call: .; v_call: TRBV27; clone_size: .; j_call: TRBJ2-7; cdr3_aa: CASSLGPGTIIEQYF; cdr3_nt: TGTGCCAGCAGCCTAGGCCCCGGGACAATTATCGAGCAGTACTTC
d_call: TRBD1; v_call: TRBV20-1; clone_size: .; j_call: TRBJ2-7; cdr3_aa: CSALGTASSYEQYF; cdr3_nt: TGCAGTGCCCTGGGGACAGCTAGCTCCTACGAGCAGTACTTC
d_call: TRBD2; v_call: TRBV20-1; clone_size: .; j_call: TRBJ2-5; cdr3_aa: CSARHLAGGDNEQYF; cdr3_nt: TGCAGTGCTAGGCATCTAGCGGGGGGAGACAATGAGCAGTACTTC
d_call: .; v_call: TRBV5-5; clone_size: .; j_call: TRBJ2-1; cdr3_aa: CASSSFSNSYNEQFF; cdr3_nt: TGTGCCAGCAGCTCGTTTTCGAACTCCTACAATGAGCAGTTCTTC
d_call: .; v_call: TRBV9; clone_size: few; j_call: TRBJ2-5; cdr3_aa: CASSVGMSSRETQYF; cdr3_nt: TGTGCCAGCAGCGTAGGAATGTCATCGCGAGAGACCCAGTACTTC
d_call: .; v_call: TRBV21-1; clone_size: few; j_call: TRBJ2-7; cdr3_aa: CASNRTPLRHPAYEQYF; cdr3_nt: TGTGCCAGTAATCGGACCCCCTTAAGACACCCAGCCTACGAGCAGTACTTC
d_call: TRBD2; v_call: TRBV11-1; clone_size: few; j_call: TRBJ2-3; cdr3_aa: CASSFAYGAGVMDTQYF; cdr3_nt: TGTGCCAGCAGCTTCGCCTATGGGGCGGGGGTCATGGATACGCAGTATTTT
d_call: .; v_call: TRBV7-9; clone_size: .; j_call: TRBJ2-1; cdr3_aa: CASSLEGTPNYNEQFF; cdr3_nt: TGTGCCAGCAGCTTAGAAGGGACACCGAACTACAATGAGCAGTTCTTC
d_call: TRBD2; v_call: TRBV3-1; clone_size: .; j_call: TRBJ2-7; cdr3_aa: CASSYGTSGGIYEQYF; cdr3_nt: TGTGCCAGCAGCTACGGGACTAGCGGGGGAATCTACGAGCAGTACTTC
d_call: .; v_call: TRBV15; clone_size: .; j_call: TRBJ2-4; cdr3_aa: CATSGRGGTRKNIQYF; cdr3_nt: TGTGCCACCAGCGGGCGGGGCGGGACCCGAAAAAACATTCAGTACTTC
d_call: TRBD1; v_call: TRBV7-9; clone_size: .; j_call: TRBJ2-1; cdr3_aa: CASSQNRDRPKRGNYNEQFF; cdr3_nt: TGTGCCAGCAGCCAAAACCGGGACAGACCCAAGCGAGGGAATTACAATGAGCAGTTCTTC
d_call: TRBD2; v_call: TRBV6-2/TRBV6-3; clone_size: few; j_call: TRBJ2-7; cdr3_aa: CASSREGIYEQYF; cdr3_nt: TGTGCCAGCAGCCGGGAGGGGATTTACGAGCAGTACTTC
d_call: .; v_call: TRBV7-9; clone_size: .; j_call: TRBJ2-3; cdr3_aa: CATEPGPDTQYF; cdr3_nt: TGTGCCACCGAGCCTGGACCGGATACGCAGTATTTT
d_call: TRBD2; v_call: TRBV7-2; clone_size: .; j_call: TRBJ2-1; cdr3_aa: CASSLDPGLAGPNEQFF; cdr3_nt: TGTGCCAGCAGCTTAGATCCGGGACTAGCGGGGCCTAATGAGCAGTTCTTC
d_call: TRBD1; v_call: TRBV20-1; clone_size: few; j_call: TRBJ2-7; cdr3_aa: CSAVRGQGACEQYF; cdr3_nt: TGCAGTGCTGTGAGGGGACAGGGGGCGTGCGAGCAGTACTTC
d_call: TRBD1; v_call: TRBV20-1; clone_size: few; j_call: TRBJ2-4; cdr3_aa: CSALTGVIQYF; cdr3_nt: TGCAGTGCTCTTACAGGGGTCATTCAGTACTTC
d_call: .; v_call: TRBV18; clone_size: .; j_call: TRBJ2-6; cdr3_aa: CASSPKDSLSGANVLTF; cdr3_nt: TGTGCCAGCTCACCTAAGGACAGCTTGTCTGGGGCCAACGTCCTGACTTTC
d_call: .; v_call: TRBV4-3; clone_size: .; j_call: TRBJ2-1; cdr3_aa: CASSQDRSEGSYSEQFF; cdr3_nt: TGCGCCAGCAGCCAAGACCGGTCGGAAGGGTCCTACAGTGAGCAGTTCTTC
d_call: TRBD2; v_call: TRBV6-1; clone_size: few; j_call: TRBJ2-7; cdr3_aa: CASRIVAGSGEQYF; cdr3_nt: TGTGCCAGCAGGATCGTAGCGGGGTCGGGTGAGCAGTACTTC
d_call: .; v_call: TRBV5-1; clone_size: few; j_call: TRBJ2-7; cdr3_aa: CASSLRTSTYEQYF; cdr3_nt: TGCGCCAGCAGCTTGAGGACATCCACCTACGAGCAGTACTTC
d_call: TRBD1; v_call: TRBV6-2/TRBV6-3; clone_size: .; j_call: TRBJ1-6; cdr3_aa: CVSRRTGGGSPLHF; cdr3_nt: TGTGTCAGCAGGAGAACAGGGGGCGGATCACCCCTCCACTTT